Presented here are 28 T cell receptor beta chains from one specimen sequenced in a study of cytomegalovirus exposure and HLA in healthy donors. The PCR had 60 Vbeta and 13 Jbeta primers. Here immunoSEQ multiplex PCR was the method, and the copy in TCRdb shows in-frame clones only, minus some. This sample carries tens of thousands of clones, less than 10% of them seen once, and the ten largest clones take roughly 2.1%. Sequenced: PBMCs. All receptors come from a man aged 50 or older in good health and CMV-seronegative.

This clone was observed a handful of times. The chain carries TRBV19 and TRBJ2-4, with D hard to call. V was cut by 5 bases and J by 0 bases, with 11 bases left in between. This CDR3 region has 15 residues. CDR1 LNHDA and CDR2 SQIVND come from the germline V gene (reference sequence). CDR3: CASSSDFLAKNIQYF. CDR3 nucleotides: TGTGCCAGTAGTTCCGACTTCCTAGCCAAAAACATTCAGTACTTC.

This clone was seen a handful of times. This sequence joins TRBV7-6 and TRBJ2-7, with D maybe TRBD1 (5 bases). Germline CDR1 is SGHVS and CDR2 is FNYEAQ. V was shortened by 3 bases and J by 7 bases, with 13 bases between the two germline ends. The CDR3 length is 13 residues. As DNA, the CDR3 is TGTGCCAGCAGCTTGCAAACCACAGGAGAGCAGTACTTC. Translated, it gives CASSLQTTGEQYF.

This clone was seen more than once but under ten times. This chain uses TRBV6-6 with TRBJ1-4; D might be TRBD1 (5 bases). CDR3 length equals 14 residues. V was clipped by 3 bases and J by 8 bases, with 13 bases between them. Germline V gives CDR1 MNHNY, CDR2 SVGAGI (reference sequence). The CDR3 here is CASSYIGSGEKLFF. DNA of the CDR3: TGTGCCAGCAGTTATATAGGCTCAGGGGAAAAACTGTTTTTT.

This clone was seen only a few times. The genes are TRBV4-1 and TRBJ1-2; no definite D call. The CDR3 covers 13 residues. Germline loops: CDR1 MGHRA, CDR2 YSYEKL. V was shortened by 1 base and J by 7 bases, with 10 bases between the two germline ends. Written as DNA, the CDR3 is TGCGCCAGCAGCCAAGTAAGAGAGCCTGGCTACACCTTC. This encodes CASSQVREPGYTF.

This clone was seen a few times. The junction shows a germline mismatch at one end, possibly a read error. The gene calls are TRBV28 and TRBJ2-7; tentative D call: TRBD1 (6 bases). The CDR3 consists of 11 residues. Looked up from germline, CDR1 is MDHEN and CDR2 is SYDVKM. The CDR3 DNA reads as TGTGCCAGCAGTTTAGAGGGGACATTTAATTTC. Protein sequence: CASSLEGTFNF.

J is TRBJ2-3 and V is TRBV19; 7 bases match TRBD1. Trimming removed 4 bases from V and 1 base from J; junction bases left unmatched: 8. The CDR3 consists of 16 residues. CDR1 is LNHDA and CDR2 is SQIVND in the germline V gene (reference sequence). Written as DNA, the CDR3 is TGTGCCAGTAGTAGCCTAGACAGGGTGGGCACAGATACGCAGTATTTT. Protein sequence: CASSSLDRVGTDTQYF.

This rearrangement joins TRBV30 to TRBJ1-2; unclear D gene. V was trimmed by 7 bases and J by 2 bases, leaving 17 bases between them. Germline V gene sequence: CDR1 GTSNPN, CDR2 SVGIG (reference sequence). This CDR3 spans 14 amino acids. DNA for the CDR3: TGTGCCTCCCGGCGGAGGGCGGGAAACTATGGCTACACCTTC. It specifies CASRRRAGNYGYTF.

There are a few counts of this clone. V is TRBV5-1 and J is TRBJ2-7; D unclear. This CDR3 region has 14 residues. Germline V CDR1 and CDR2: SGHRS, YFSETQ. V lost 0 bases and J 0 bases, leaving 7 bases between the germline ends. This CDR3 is CASSLATSSYEQYF. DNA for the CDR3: TGCGCCAGCAGCTTGGCCACGAGCTCCTACGAGCAGTACTTC.

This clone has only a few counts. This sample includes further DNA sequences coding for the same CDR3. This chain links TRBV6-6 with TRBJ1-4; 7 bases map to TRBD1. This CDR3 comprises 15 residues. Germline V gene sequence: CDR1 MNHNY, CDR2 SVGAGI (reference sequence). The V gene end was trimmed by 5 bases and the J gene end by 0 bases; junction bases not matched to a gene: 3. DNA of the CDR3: TGTGCCAGCAGTCCTGGACAGGCAACTAATGAAAAACTGTTTTTT. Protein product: CASSPGQATNEKLFF.

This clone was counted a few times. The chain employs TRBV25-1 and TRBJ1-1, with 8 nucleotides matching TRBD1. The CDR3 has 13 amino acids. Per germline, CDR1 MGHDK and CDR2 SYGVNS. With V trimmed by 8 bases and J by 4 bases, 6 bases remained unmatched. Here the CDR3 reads CASSGTGVTEAFF. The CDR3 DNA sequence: TGTGCCAGCTCCGGGACAGGAGTCACTGAAGCTTTCTTT.

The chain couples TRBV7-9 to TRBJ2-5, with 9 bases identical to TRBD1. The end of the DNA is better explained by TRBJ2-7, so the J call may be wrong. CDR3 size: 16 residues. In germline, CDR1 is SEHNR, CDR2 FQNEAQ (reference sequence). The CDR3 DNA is TGTGCCAGCAGCTTAGCGGGACAGGGACTTCCCTACGAGCAGTACTTC. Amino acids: CASSLAGQGLPYEQYF.

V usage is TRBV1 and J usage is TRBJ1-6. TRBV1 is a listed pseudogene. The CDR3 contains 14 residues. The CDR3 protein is CAPLRGLFNSPLHF. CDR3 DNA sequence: TGCGCCCCACTGCGGGGCCTTTTTAATTCACCCCTCCACTTT.

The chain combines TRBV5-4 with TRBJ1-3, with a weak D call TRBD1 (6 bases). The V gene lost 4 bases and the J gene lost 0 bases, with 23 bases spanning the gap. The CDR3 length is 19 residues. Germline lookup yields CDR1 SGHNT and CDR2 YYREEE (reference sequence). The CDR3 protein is CASSQGHPRSPSSGNTIYF. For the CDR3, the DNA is TGTGCCAGCAGCCAGGGACACCCCAGATCACCTAGCTCTGGAAACACCATATATTTT.

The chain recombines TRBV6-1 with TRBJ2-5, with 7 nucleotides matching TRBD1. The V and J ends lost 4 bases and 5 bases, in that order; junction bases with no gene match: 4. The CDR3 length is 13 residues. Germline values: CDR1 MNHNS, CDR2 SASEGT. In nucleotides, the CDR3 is TGTGCCAGCAGTGTACAGGGGATCGAGACCCAGTACTTC. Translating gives CASSVQGIETQYF.

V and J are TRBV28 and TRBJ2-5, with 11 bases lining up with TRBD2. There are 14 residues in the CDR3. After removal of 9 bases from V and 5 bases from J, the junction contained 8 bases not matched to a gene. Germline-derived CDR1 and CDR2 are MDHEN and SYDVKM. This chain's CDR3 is CASSSGRFTETQYF. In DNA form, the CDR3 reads TGTGCCAGTTCTAGCGGGAGGTTTACGGAGACCCAGTACTTC.

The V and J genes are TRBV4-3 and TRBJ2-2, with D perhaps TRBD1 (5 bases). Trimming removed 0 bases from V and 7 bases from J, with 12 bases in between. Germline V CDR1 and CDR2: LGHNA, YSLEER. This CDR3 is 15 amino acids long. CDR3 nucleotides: TGCGCCAGCAGCCAAGAGGTCAGGGCCAACGGGGAGCTGTTTTTT. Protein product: CASSQEVRANGELFF.

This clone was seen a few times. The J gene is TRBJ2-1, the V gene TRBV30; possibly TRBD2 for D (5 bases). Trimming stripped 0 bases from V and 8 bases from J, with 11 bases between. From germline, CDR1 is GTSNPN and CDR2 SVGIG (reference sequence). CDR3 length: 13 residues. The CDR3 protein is CAWSVFGLDEQFF. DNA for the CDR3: TGTGCCTGGAGTGTATTCGGACTCGATGAGCAGTTCTTC. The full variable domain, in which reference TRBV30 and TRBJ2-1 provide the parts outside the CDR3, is SQTIHQWPATLVQPVGSPLSLECTVEGTSNPNLYWYRQAAGRGLQLLFYSVGIGQISSEVPQNLSASRPQDRQFILSSKKLLLSDSGFYLCAWSVFGLDEQFFGPGTRLTVL.

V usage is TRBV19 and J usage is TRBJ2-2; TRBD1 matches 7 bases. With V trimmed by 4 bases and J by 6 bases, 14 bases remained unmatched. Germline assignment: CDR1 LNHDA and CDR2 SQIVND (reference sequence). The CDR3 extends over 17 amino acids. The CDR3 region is CASSTKGQFRGSGELFF. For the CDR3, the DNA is TGTGCCAGTAGTACGAAGGGACAGTTTCGCGGTTCCGGGGAGCTGTTTTTT.

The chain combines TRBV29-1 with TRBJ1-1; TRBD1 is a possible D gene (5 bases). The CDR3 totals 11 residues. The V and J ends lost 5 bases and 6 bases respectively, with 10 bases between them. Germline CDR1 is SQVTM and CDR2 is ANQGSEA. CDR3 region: CSVYQGSEAFF. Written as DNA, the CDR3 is TGCAGCGTTTATCAGGGTTCTGAAGCTTTCTTT.

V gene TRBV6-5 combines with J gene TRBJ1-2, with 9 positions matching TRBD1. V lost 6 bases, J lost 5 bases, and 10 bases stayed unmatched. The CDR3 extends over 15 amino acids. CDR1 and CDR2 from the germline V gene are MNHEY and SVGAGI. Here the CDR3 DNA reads TGTGCCAGCAGAGCCAGTCTGACAGGGGGATATGGCTACACCTTC. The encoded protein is CASRASLTGGYGYTF.

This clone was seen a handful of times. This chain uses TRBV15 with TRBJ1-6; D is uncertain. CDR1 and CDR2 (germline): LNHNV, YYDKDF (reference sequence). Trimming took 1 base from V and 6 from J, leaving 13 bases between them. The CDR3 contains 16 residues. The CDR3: CATSRAPSGINSPLHF. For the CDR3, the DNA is TGTGCCACCAGCAGAGCCCCTTCCGGGATTAATTCACCCCTCCACTTT. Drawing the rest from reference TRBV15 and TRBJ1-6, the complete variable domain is DAMVIQNPRYQVTQFGKPVTLSCSQTLNHNVMYWYQQKSSQAPKLLFHYYDKDFNNEADTPDNFQSRRPNTSFCFLDIRSPGLGDTAMYLCATSRAPSGINSPLHFGNGTRLTVT.

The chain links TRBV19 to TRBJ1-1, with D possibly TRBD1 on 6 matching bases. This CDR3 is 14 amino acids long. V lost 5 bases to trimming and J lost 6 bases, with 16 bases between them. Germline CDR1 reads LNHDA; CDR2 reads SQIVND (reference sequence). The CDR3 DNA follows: TGTGCCAGTAGTTTTCGAACAGGGTTCGCTGAAGCTTTCTTT. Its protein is CASSFRTGFAEAFF.

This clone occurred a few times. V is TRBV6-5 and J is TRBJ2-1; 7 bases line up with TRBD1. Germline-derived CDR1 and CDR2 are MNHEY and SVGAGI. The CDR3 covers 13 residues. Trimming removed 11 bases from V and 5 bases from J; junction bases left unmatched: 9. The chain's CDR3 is CAVTGTVDNEQFF. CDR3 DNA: TGTGCCGTTACCGGGACAGTCGACAATGAGCAGTTCTTC.

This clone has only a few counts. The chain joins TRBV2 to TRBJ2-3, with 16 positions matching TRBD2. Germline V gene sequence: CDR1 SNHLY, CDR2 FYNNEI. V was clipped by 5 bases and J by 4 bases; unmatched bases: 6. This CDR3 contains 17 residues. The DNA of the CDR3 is TGTGCCAGCAGTTGGGGACTAGCGGGAGGGCCGGCAGATACGCAGTATTTT. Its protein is CASSWGLAGGPADTQYF.

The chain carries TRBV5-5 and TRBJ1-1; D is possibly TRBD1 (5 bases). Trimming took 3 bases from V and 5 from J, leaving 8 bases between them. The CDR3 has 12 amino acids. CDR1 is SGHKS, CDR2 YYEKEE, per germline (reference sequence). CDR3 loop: CASSSGGTEAFF. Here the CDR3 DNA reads TGTGCCAGCAGCTCGGGGGGGACTGAAGCTTTCTTT. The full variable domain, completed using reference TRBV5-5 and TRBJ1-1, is DAGVTQSPTHLIKTRGQQVTLRCSPISGHKSVSWYQQVLGQGPQFIFQYYEKEERGRGNFPDRFSARQFPNYSSELNVNALLLGDSALYLCASSSGGTEAFFGQGTRLTVV.

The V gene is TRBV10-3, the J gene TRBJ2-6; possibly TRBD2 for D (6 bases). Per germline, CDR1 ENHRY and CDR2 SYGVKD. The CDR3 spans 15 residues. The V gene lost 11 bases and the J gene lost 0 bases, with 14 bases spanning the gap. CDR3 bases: TGTGCCGCTGGGGACTTTAGCTCTGGGGCCAACGTCCTGACTTTC. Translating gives CAAGDFSSGANVLTF.

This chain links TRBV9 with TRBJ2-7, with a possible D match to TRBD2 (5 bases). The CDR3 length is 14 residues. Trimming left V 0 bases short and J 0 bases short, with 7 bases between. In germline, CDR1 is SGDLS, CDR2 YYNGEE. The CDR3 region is CASSVGRVSYEQYF. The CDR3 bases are TGTGCCAGCAGCGTAGGGCGGGTCTCCTACGAGCAGTACTTC.

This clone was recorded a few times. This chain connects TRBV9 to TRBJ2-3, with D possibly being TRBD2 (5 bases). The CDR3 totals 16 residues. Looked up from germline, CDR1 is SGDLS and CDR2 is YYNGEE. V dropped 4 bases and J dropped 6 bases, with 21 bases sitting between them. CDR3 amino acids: CASSRIPGSTGDTQYF. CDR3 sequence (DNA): TGTGCCAGCAGCCGTATCCCGGGCTCCACGGGGGATACGCAGTATTTT.